The clone carrying this T cell receptor (beta chain) was counted a few times. Its antigen is currently unknown. The entry originates in a study of early T cells in non-severe SARS-CoV-2 infection. Study details: Alpha and beta chains were unpaired, from unsorted whole-blood bulk RNA. Whole-study results and caveats: Matching with VDJdb favored anti-spike CD8 responses (missing private and CD4 specificities).

Separate cDNA molecules each had unique molecular identifiers attached to them. A single record per CDR3 protein comes from TCRdb applying MiXCR to the 5' RACE reads. The sample carries around 76,000 distinct CDR3 sequences, about 15% recorded once. Per the germline V gene, CDR1 is SGHTA and CDR2 is FQGTGA. V was trimmed by 2 bases and J by 2 bases, leaving 14 bases between them. The CDR3 sequence is 16 residues long. The genes are TRBV7-3 and TRBJ2-3; the D gene is possibly TRBD2 (6 bases). This receptor was taken from an adult who was a healthcare worker with PCR-confirmed SARS-CoV-2 infection or an uninfected control (not recorded which). Sequencing was performed on whole blood, taken at baseline. CDR3 nucleotide sequence: TGTGCCAGCAGCTTAGGCTCGGCGGGACCCACAGATACGCAGTATTTT. Translation: CASSLGSAGPTDTQYF.